The 28 T cell receptor beta chains below were found in one sample sequenced in a study of T cell changes during pregnancy in multiple sclerosis. Clones were read by immunoSEQ multiplex PCR, and TCRdb kept only the in-frame ones, dropping some. The sample has about 38,000 clones; 91% are singletons. Sequenced material: CD8+ T cells from peripheral blood mononuclear cells, taken in the second trimester of pregnancy. Receptor source: a female donor with multiple sclerosis, enrolled in a pregnancy study.

V gene TRBV5-8 combines with J gene TRBJ1-1; the match to TRBD1 covers 8 bases. Trimming took 2 bases from V and 7 from J; bases not matched to a gene: 7. CDR1 is SGHTS and CDR2 is YDEGEE in the germline V gene. The CDR3 covers 14 residues. The CDR3 bases are TGTGCCAGCAGCTTCCGGACAGGGATAATTGAAGCTTTCTTT. This encodes CASSFRTGIIEAFF.

The gene calls are TRBV7-9 and TRBJ2-5; maybe TRBD1 (5 bases). The V gene lost 6 bases and the J gene lost 0 bases, with 11 bases spanning the gap. The CDR3 runs 14 residues. The germline CDR1 and CDR2 sequences are SEHNR and FQNEAQ (reference sequence). The CDR3 DNA reads TGTGCCAGCAGTCTGGACACAGACCAAGAGACCCAGTACTTC. This sequence encodes CASSLDTDQETQYF.

The chain links TRBV19 to TRBJ1-4; D remains unclear. The ends were cut back, 2 bases at V and 2 bases at J, with 9 bases in the middle. Germline assignment: CDR1 LNHDA and CDR2 SQIVND (reference sequence). CDR3 length: 15 residues. As DNA, the CDR3 is TGTGCCAGTAGTATATATACGGGGACTAATGAAAAACTGTTTTTT. Its protein is CASSIYTGTNEKLFF. Combining the CDR3 with reference TRBV19 and TRBJ1-4 gives the whole variable domain DGGITQSPKYLFRKEGQNVTLSCEQNLNHDAMYWYRQDPGQGLRLIYYSQIVNDFQKGDIAEGYSVSREKKESFPLTVTSAQKNPTAFYLCASSIYTGTNEKLFFGSGTQLSVL.

V and J are TRBV27 and TRBJ2-2, with a tentative D call TRBD1 (6 bases). The CDR3 spans 12 residues. The germline gives CDR1 MNHEY, CDR2 SMNVEV (reference sequence). V lost 6 bases and J 4 bases, leaving 6 bases between the germline ends. The CDR3 loop is CASRGATGELFF. CDR3 nucleotides: TGTGCCAGCAGGGGGGCCACCGGGGAGCTGTTTTTT.

The V and J genes are TRBV5-1 and TRBJ2-3; TRBD2 matches at 8 bases. Germline assignment: CDR1 SGHRS and CDR2 YFSETQ. Trimming took 2 bases from V and 2 from J; bases not matched to a gene: 4. The CDR3 runs to 15 residues. CDR3 nucleotide sequence: TGCGCCAGCAGCTTCGCGGGAGGAAACACAGATACGCAGTATTTT. Protein sequence: CASSFAGGNTDTQYF.

The chain carries TRBV5-6 and TRBJ2-4; D remains ambiguous. The CDR3 covers 13 residues. The germline V and J ends were trimmed by 2 bases and 7 bases, with 10 bases remaining between them. The germline CDR1 and CDR2 sequences are SGHDT and YYEEEE. The CDR3 nucleotides are TGTGCCAGCAGCTTCGGGTACTGGAACATTCAGTACTTC. Protein: CASSFGYWNIQYF.

The V gene is TRBV5-1, the J gene TRBJ2-2, with D possibly TRBD1 on 6 matching bases. The V gene's germline CDR1 is SGHRS and CDR2 YFSETQ. V shed 6 bases and J shed 4 bases, with 13 bases lying between them. The length of the CDR3 is 14 residues. The CDR3 loop reads CASTHGTPTGELFF. CDR3 nucleotide sequence: TGCGCCAGCACTCACGGGACACCCACCGGGGAGCTGTTTTTT.

This chain uses TRBV6-5 with TRBJ1-1, with D tentatively TRBD1 (5 bases). Germline-derived CDR1 and CDR2 are MNHEY and SVGAGI. CDR3 size: 14 residues. V shed 0 bases and J shed 4 bases, with 9 bases lying between them. The CDR3: CASSYSSGITEAFF. In DNA form, the CDR3 reads TGTGCCAGCAGTTACTCGTCAGGGATCACTGAAGCTTTCTTT.

The gene calls are TRBV7-9 and TRBJ1-4; tentatively, D is TRBD1 (5 bases). Germline loops: CDR1 SEHNR, CDR2 FQNEAQ (reference sequence). The ends were cut back, 3 bases at V and 5 bases at J, with 10 bases in the middle. This CDR3 comprises 14 residues. The CDR3 DNA is TGTGCCAGCAGCTTGGGGCTAAACAATGAAAAACTGTTTTTT. Protein: CASSLGLNNEKLFF.

The chain carries TRBV28 and TRBJ2-2; 7 bases are shared with TRBD2. The CDR3 loop spans 13 amino acids. V was pared by 4 bases and J by 6 bases, with 2 bases of the junction left unmatched. The germline V gene encodes CDR1 MDHEN and CDR2 SYDVKM. The CDR3 protein is CASSSSGSGELFF. The CDR3 DNA is TGTGCCAGCAGTTCTAGCGGCTCCGGGGAGCTGTTTTTT.

CDR3 loop: CAWSSDGDPEAFF. CDR3 nucleotides: TGTGCCTGGAGTTCTGACGGGGATCCTGAAGCTTTCTTT. The chain carries TRBV30 and TRBJ1-1; D gene ambiguous. Trimming removed 2 bases at V and 6 bases at J, with 13 bases between. CDR1 GTSNPN and CDR2 SVGIG come from the germline V gene (reference sequence). The CDR3 runs to 13 residues.

This clone was recorded only once. The V and J genes are TRBV10-3 and TRBJ2-1; 8 bases align to TRBD2. V lost 4 bases, J lost 9 bases, and 2 bases stayed unmatched. Germline lookup yields CDR1 ENHRY and CDR2 SYGVKD. This CDR3 has 12 amino acids. CDR3 nucleotides: TGTGCCATCAGTGCGGGGGGGGGTGAGCAGTTCTTC. This codes for CAISAGGGEQFF.

The chain carries TRBV6-5 and TRBJ2-3; no clear D gene. The V end lost 4 bases, the J end lost 2 bases, and 10 bases lay between the germline ends. The germline V gene encodes CDR1 MNHEY and CDR2 SVGAGI. This CDR3 has 14 amino acids. The CDR3 spells CASSWLAPTDTQYF. The CDR3 bases are TGTGCCAGCAGTTGGCTTGCCCCCACAGATACGCAGTATTTT.

The chain has TRBV5-4 and TRBJ2-7, with D maybe TRBD1 (6 bases). Trimming left V 0 bases short and J 2 bases short, with 9 bases between. The CDR3 runs to 14 residues. The germline V gene encodes CDR1 SGHNT and CDR2 YYREEE (reference sequence). The CDR3 is CASSLGDKAYEQYF. CDR3 in DNA: TGTGCCAGCAGCTTGGGGGACAAGGCCTACGAGCAGTACTTC. Using reference TRBV5-4 and TRBJ2-7 for the parts outside the CDR3, the full variable domain is ETGVTQSPTHLIKTRGQQVTLRCSSQSGHNTVSWYQQALGQGPQFIFQYYREEENGRGNFPPRFSGLQFPNYSSELNVNALELDDSALYLCASSLGDKAYEQYFGPGTRLTVT.

The rearrangement uses TRBV9 and TRBJ2-5; 7 bases map to TRBD1. This CDR3 is built from 14 residues. CDR1 is SGDLS, CDR2 YYNGEE, per germline. The V segment lost 0 bases and the J segment 2 bases; nucleotides outside the gene matches: 1. In DNA, the CDR3 is TGTGCCAGCAGCGTAGAGGGACAGCAAGAGACCCAGTACTTC. This encodes CASSVEGQQETQYF.

The chain couples TRBV27 to TRBJ2-7, with a tentative D call TRBD2 (5 bases). In germline, CDR1 is MNHEY, CDR2 SMNVEV (reference sequence). V dropped 2 bases and J dropped 2 bases, with 10 bases sitting between them. The CDR3 sequence is 14 residues long. The CDR3 here is CASSLKSGAYEQYF. The CDR3 DNA reads as TGTGCCAGCAGTTTAAAAAGCGGAGCCTACGAGCAGTACTTC.

The rearrangement joins TRBV4-1 to TRBJ2-1; 8 bases fit TRBD2. V trimming: 4 bases; J trimming: 3 bases; junction bases outside the gene matches: 20. The CDR3 has 20 amino acids. Per germline, CDR1 MGHRA and CDR2 YSYEKL. The CDR3: CASSRSGLAHTFPVYNEQFF. The DNA for the CDR3 is TGCGCCAGCAGCCGATCCGGACTAGCTCACACCTTCCCGGTCTACAATGAGCAGTTCTTC.

In this sample, this clone turned up once. The rearrangement uses TRBV9 and TRBJ1-4; TRBD1 agrees at 8 bases. J lost 8 bases, V lost 3 bases, and 9 bases had no gene match. The CDR3 extends over 15 amino acids. Germline-derived CDR1 and CDR2 are SGDLS and YYNGEE. CDR3 bases: TGTGCCAGCAGCGGGGAACAGGGGGTAAACGAAAAACTGTTTTTT. The encoded protein is CASSGEQGVNEKLFF.

The chain is built from TRBV6-6 and TRBJ1-1; D gene unclear. In germline, CDR1 is MNHNY, CDR2 SVGAGI (reference sequence). V was clipped by 4 bases and J by 6 bases, with 6 bases between them. The CDR3 totals 11 residues. CDR3: CASSLDSEAFF. The CDR3 DNA is TGTGCCAGCAGTTTGGACTCTGAAGCTTTCTTT.

The chain recombines TRBV25-1 with TRBJ2-7, with D maybe TRBD1 (5 bases). This CDR3 has 13 residues. V was shortened by 3 bases and J by 3 bases, with 9 bases between the two germline ends. The germline V gene has CDR1 MGHDK and CDR2 SYGVNS. CDR3 sequence: CASSDNRIYEQYF. The CDR3 DNA reads as TGTGCCAGCAGTGATAACAGGATCTACGAGCAGTACTTC.

The V and J genes are TRBV7-6 and TRBJ2-3, with TRBD2 identical over 9 bases. Germline V CDR1 and CDR2: SGHVS, FNYEAQ. V trimming: 3 bases; J trimming: 5 bases; junction bases outside the gene matches: 9. This CDR3 region has 16 residues. As DNA, the CDR3 is TGTGCCAGCAGCTTGGGGCGGGGGGGACCAGGAGATACGCAGTATTTT. Translating it yields CASSLGRGGPGDTQYF.

This sequence joins TRBV4-1 and TRBJ2-2; 11 nucleotides match TRBD1. CDR1 and CDR2 from the germline V gene are MGHRA and YSYEKL. There are 15 residues in the CDR3. The J segment lost 6 bases and the V segment lost 6 bases, leaving 6 bases of the junction unmatched. The CDR3 loop is CASSSGTGGPGELFF. CDR3 coding DNA: TGCGCCAGCAGTTCCGGGACAGGGGGACCCGGGGAGCTGTTTTTT.

The chain carries TRBV5-1 and TRBJ1-1; D call uncertain. Per germline, CDR1 SGHRS and CDR2 YFSETQ. CDR3 length: 13 residues. Trimming left V 4 bases short and J 0 bases short, with 7 bases between. As DNA, the CDR3 is TGCGCCAGCAGCCGCACACTGAACACTGAAGCTTTCTTT. It yields the protein CASSRTLNTEAFF. Full variable domain (outside the CDR3, taken from reference TRBV5-1 and TRBJ1-1): KAGVTQTPRYLIKTRGQQVTLSCSPISGHRSVSWYQQTPGQGLQFLFEYFSETQRNKGNFPGRFSGRQFSNSRSEMNVSTLELGDSALYLCASSRTLNTEAFFGQGTRLTVV.

V usage is TRBV11-2 and J usage is TRBJ2-7; 9 nucleotides align to TRBD1. V lost 6 bases to trimming and J lost 3 bases; unmatched junction nucleotides: 6. In germline, CDR1 is SGHAT, CDR2 FQNNGV. The CDR3 length is 14 residues. CDR3 protein: CASRIDRGNYEQYF. The CDR3 DNA is TGTGCCAGCAGAATTGACAGGGGGAACTACGAGCAGTACTTC.

The rearrangement uses TRBV2 and TRBJ2-4, with D possibly TRBD2 on 6 matching bases. V dropped 2 bases and J dropped 2 bases, with 10 bases sitting between them. The CDR3 loop spans 15 amino acids. Per the germline V gene, CDR1 is SNHLY and CDR2 is FYNNEI. Here the CDR3 DNA reads TGTGCCAGCAGTGAATCTCGGGGGTCCAAAAACATTCAGTACTTC. Its translation: CASSESRGSKNIQYF.

The chain carries TRBV7-9 and TRBJ2-7; a possible D gene is TRBD1 (7 bases). The germline V gene has CDR1 SEHNR and CDR2 FQNEAQ (reference sequence). This CDR3 comprises 13 residues. V was clipped by 8 bases and J by 3 bases, with 14 bases between them. CDR3 residues: CASGGTEVYEQYF. The CDR3 nucleotides are TGTGCCAGCGGCGGGACAGAGGTCTACGAGCAGTACTTC.

V usage is TRBV29-1 and J usage is TRBJ2-7; D is uncertain. The CDR3 has 14 amino acids. Trimming removed 4 bases from V and 0 bases from J, with 13 bases in between. Germline assignment: CDR1 SQVTM and CDR2 ANQGSEA. CDR3 in amino acids: CSVAGDIRSYEQYF. CDR3 nucleotides: TGCAGCGTTGCAGGTGACATTCGCTCCTACGAGCAGTACTTC.

The V gene is TRBV29-1, the J gene TRBJ2-2, with a possible D match to TRBD2 (6 bases). CDR1 and CDR2 (germline): SQVTM, ANQGSEA. The V and J ends lost 7 bases and 7 bases respectively, with 19 bases between them. The CDR3 is 14 amino acids. The CDR3 is CSAYTGTYGGELFF. In DNA form, the CDR3 reads TGCAGCGCATACACCGGGACTTATGGCGGGGAGCTGTTTTTT.